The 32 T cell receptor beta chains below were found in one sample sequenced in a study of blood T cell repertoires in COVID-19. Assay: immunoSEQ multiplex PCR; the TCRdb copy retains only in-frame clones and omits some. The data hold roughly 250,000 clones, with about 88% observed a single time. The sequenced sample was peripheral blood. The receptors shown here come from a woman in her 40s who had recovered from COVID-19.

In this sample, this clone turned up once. Here the CDR3 DNA reads TGTGCCAGCAGTTCTCTGCCTGCGGGGGGCTCCTACAATGAGCAGTTCTTC. Translated, it gives CASSSLPAGGSYNEQFF. The gene calls are TRBV6-2 or TRBV6-3 and TRBJ2-1; TRBD2 agrees at 8 bases. Germline CDR1 MNHEY, CDR2 SVGEGT. This CDR3 has 17 residues. The V and J ends lost 4 bases and 0 bases, in that order; junction bases with no gene match: 8.

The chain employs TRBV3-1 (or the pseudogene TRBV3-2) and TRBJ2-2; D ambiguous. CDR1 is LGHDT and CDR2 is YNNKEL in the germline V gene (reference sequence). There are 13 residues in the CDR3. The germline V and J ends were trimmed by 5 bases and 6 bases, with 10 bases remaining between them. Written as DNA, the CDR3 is TGTGCCAGCAGCACTGGAGCCCCCGGGGAGCTGTTTTTT. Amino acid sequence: CASSTGAPGELFF.

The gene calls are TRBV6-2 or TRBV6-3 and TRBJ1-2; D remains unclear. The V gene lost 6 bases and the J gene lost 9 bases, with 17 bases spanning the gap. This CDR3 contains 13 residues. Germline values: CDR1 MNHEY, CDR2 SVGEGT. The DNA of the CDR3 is TGTGCCAGCAGCCCTAGCGGCAGCGCTAGCTACACCTTC. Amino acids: CASSPSGSASYTF.

CDR3: CASSQTTGVNEKLFF. CDR3 DNA: TGCGCCAGCAGCCAGACGACAGGGGTTAATGAAAAACTGTTTTTT. The chain uses TRBV5-1 and TRBJ1-4; 8 bases map to TRBD1. Germline trimming cut 4 bases from V and 4 bases from J; bases unmatched to any gene: 6. Germline V gives CDR1 SGHRS, CDR2 YFSETQ. The CDR3 consists of 15 residues. Complete variable domain (other parts from reference TRBV5-1 and TRBJ1-4): KAGVTQTPRYLIKTRGQQVTLSCSPISGHRSVSWYQQTPGQGLQFLFEYFSETQRNKGNFPGRFSGRQFSNSRSEMNVSTLELGDSALYLCASSQTTGVNEKLFFGSGTQLSVL.

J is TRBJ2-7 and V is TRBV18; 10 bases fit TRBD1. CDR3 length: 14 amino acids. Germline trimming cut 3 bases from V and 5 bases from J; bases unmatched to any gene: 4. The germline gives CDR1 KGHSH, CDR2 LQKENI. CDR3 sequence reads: CASSPGTGAHEQYF. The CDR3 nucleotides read TGTGCCAGCTCACCGGGGACAGGGGCCCACGAGCAGTACTTC.

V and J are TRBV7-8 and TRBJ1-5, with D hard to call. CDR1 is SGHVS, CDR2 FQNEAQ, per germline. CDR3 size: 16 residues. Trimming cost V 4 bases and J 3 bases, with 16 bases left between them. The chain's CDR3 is CASSYGATAVNQPQHF. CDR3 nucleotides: TGTGCCAGCAGCTACGGAGCCACTGCCGTCAATCAGCCCCAGCATTTT.

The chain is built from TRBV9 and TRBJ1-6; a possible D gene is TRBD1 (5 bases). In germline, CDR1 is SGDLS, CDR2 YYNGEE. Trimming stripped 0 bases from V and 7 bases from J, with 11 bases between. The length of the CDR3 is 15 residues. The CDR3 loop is CASSVGRQGNSPLHF. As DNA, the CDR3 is TGTGCCAGCAGCGTAGGCCGGCAGGGAAATTCACCCCTCCACTTT.

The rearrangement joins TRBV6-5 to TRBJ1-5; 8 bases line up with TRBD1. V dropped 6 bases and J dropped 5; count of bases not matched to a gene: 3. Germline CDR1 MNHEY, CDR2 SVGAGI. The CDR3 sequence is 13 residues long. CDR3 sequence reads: CASRATGDQPQHF. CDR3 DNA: TGTGCCAGCAGGGCGACAGGGGATCAGCCCCAGCATTTT.

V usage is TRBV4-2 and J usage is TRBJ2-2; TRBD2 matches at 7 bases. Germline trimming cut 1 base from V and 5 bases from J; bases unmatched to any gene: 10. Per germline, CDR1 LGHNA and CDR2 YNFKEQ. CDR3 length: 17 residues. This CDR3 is CASSQVKSSGITGELFF. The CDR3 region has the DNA TGTGCCAGCAGCCAAGTGAAGTCTAGCGGAATAACCGGGGAGCTGTTTTTT.

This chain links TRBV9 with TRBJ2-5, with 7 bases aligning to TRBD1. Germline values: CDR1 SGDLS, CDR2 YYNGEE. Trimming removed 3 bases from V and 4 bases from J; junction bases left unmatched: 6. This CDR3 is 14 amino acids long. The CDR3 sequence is CASSAGTEGETQYF. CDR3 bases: TGTGCCAGCAGCGCCGGGACAGAAGGAGAGACCCAGTACTTC.

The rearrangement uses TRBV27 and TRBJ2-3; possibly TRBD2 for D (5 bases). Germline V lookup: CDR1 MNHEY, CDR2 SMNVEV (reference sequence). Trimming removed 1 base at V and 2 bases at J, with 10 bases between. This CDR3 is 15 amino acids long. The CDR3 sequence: CASSLFSGNTDTQYF. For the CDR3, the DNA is TGTGCCAGCAGTTTATTTTCGGGAAACACAGATACGCAGTATTTT.

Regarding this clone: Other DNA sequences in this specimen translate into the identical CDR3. As DNA, the CDR3 is TGTGCCAGCAGTGAAGCTGGAGGGAAAGAGACCCAGTACTTC. As protein: CASSEAGGKETQYF. The rearrangement links TRBV2 to TRBJ2-5, with D possibly being TRBD2 (6 bases). The CDR3 loop spans 14 amino acids. V lost 0 bases, J lost 3 bases, and 8 bases lay in between. Germline CDR1 reads SNHLY; CDR2 reads FYNNEI.

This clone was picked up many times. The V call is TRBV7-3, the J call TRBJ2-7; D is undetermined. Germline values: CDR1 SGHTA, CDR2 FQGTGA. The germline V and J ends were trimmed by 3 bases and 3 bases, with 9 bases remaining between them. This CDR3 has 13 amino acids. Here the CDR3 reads CASSFPIIYEQYF. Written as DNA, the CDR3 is TGTGCCAGCAGCTTCCCCATCATCTACGAGCAGTACTTC. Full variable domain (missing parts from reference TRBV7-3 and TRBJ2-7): GAGVSQTPSNKVTEKGKYVELRCDPISGHTALYWYRQSLGQGPEFLIYFQGTGAADDSGLPNDRFFAVRPEGSVSTLKIQRTERGDSAVYLCASSFPIIYEQYFGPGTRLTVT.

CDR3 region: CASRLTGSGANVLTF. In nucleotides, the CDR3 is TGTGCCAGCAGGCTGACAGGGTCTGGGGCCAACGTCCTGACTTTC. The gene calls are TRBV6-5 and TRBJ2-6, with TRBD1 matching 7 bases. The CDR3 is made up of 15 amino acids. The V segment lost 6 bases and the J segment 1 base; nucleotides outside the gene matches: 3. Germline values: CDR1 MNHEY, CDR2 SVGAGI.

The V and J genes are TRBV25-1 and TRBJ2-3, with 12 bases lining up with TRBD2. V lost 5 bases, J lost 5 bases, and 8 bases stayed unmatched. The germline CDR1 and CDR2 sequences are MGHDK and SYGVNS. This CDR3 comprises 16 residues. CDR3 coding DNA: TGTGCCAGCAGTCATTCTAGCGGGGGGGTTCTAGATACGCAGTATTTT. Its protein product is CASSHSSGGVLDTQYF.

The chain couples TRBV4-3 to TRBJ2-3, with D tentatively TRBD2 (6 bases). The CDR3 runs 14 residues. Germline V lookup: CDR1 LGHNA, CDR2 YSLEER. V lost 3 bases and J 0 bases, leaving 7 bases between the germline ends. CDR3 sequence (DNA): TGCGCCAGCAGCCAGGCGGGGAGCACAGATACGCAGTATTTT. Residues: CASSQAGSTDTQYF.

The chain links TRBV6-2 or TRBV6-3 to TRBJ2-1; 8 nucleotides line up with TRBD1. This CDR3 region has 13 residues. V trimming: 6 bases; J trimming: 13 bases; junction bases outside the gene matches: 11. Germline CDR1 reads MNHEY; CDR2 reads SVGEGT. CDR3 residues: CASSDRQGRSQFF. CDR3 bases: TGTGCCAGCAGCGATCGACAGGGGCGATCTCAGTTCTTC.

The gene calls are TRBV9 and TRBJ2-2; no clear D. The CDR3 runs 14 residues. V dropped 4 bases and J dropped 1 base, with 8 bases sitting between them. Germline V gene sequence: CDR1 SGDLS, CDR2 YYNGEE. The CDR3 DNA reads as TGTGCCAGCAGCCCCCGCGGGAACACCGGGGAGCTGTTTTTT. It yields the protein CASSPRGNTGELFF.

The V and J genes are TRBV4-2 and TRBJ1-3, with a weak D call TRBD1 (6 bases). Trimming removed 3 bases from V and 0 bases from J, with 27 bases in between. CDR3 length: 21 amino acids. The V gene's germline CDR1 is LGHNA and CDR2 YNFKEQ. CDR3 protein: CASSHIETGWFVEASGNTIYF. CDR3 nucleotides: TGTGCCAGCAGCCACATCGAGACAGGATGGTTCGTAGAAGCCTCTGGAAACACCATATATTTT.

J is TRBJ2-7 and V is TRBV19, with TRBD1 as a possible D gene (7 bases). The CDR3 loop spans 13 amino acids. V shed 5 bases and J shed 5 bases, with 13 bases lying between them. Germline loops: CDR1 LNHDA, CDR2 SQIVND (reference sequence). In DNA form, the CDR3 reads TGTGCCAGTAGTTCGTCCAGGGGGGACGAGCAGTACTTC. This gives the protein CASSSSRGDEQYF.

The CDR3 sequence: CASSTGTGGETQYF. In DNA form, the CDR3 reads TGTGCCAGTAGTACAGGGACAGGGGGCGAGACCCAGTACTTC. The chain links TRBV19 to TRBJ2-5; 12 positions match TRBD1. The germline V gene has CDR1 LNHDA and CDR2 SQIVND (reference sequence). The CDR3 runs 14 residues. Trimming cost V 4 bases and J 5 bases; bases outside gene matches: 2.

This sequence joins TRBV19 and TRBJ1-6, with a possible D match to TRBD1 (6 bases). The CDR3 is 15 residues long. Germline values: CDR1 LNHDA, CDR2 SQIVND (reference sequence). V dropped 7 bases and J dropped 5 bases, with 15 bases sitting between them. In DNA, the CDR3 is TGTGCCAGTACCCCCGACAGGAAAGATAATTCACCCCTCCACTTT. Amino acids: CASTPDRKDNSPLHF.

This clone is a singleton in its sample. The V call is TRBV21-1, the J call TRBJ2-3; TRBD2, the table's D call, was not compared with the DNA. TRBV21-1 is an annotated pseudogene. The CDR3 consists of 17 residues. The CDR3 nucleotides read TGTGCCAGCAGCGGACTAGCTTCGGTTACTAGCACAGATACGCAGTATTTT. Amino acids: CASSGLASVTSTDTQYF.

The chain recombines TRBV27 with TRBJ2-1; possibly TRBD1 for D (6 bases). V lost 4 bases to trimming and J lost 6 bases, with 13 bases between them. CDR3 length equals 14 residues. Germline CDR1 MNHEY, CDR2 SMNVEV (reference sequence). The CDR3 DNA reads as TGTGCCAGCAGTTCAGGGGCTCTGGGCAATGAGCAGTTCTTC. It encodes CASSSGALGNEQFF.

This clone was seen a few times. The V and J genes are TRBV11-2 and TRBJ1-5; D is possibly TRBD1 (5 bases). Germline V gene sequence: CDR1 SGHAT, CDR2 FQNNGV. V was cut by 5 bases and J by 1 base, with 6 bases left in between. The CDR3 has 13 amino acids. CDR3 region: CASSRQSNQPQHF. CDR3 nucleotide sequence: TGTGCCAGCAGCAGACAGAGCAATCAGCCCCAGCATTTT.

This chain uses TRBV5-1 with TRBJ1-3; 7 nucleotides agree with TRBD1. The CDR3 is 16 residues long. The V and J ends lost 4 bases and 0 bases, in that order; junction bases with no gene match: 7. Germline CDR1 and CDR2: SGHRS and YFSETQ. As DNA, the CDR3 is TGCGCCAGCAGCGTGTCGGGACAGAGCTCTGGAAACACCATATATTTT. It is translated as CASSVSGQSSGNTIYF.

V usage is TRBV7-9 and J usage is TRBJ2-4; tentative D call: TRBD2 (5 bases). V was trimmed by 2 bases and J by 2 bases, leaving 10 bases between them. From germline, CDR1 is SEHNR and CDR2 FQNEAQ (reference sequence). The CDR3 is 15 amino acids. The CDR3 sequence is CASSLLTGTKNIQYF. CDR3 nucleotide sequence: TGTGCCAGCAGCTTACTCACGGGGACCAAAAACATTCAGTACTTC.

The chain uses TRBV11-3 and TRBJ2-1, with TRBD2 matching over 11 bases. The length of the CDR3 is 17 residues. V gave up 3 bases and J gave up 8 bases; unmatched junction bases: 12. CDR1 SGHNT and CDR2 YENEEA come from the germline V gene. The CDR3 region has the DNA TGTGCCAGCAGCTTGGGGAGGGGACTAGCGGCTCTATATGAGCAGTTCTTC. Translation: CASSLGRGLAALYEQFF.

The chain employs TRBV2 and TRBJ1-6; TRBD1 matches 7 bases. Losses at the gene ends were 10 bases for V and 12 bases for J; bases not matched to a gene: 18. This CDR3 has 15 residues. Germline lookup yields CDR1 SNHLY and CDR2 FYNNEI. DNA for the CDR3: TGTGCCACCTCCTCGGAGAGTAGGGGGCCGGAACCCCTCCACTTT. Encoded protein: CATSSESRGPEPLHF.

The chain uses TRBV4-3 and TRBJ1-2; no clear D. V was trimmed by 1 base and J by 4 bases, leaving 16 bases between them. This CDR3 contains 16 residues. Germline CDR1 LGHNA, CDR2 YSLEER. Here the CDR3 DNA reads TGCGCCAGCAGCCAAGGGGGTGCGGGCCTTGGCTATGGCTACACCTTC. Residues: CASSQGGAGLGYGYTF.

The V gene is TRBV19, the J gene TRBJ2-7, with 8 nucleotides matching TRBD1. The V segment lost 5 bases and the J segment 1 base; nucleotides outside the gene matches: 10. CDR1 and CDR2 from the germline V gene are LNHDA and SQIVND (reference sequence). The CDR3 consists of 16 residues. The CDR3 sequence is CASSPTGGTGSYEQYF. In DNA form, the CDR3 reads TGTGCCAGTAGTCCAACAGGGGGTACCGGATCCTACGAGCAGTACTTC.

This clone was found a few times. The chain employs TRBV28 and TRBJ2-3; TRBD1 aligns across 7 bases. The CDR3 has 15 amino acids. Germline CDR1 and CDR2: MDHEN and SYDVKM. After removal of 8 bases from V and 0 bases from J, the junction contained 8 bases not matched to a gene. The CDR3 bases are TGTGCCAGCGTCCGATCGGGACAGAGCACAGATACGCAGTATTTT. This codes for CASVRSGQSTDTQYF.